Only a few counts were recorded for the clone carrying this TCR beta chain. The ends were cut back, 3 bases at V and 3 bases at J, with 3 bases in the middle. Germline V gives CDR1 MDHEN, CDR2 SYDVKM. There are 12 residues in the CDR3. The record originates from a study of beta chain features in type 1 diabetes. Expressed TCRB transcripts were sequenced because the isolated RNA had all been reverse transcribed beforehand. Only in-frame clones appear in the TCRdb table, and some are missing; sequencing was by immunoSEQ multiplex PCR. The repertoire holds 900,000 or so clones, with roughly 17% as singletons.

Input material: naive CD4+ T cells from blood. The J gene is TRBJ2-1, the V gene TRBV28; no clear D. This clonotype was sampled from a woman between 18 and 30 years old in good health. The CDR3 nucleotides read TGTGCCAGCAGTTTCCGCTACAATGAGCAGTTCTTC. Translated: CASSFRYNEQFF.